This T cell receptor (beta chain) was found in a study of low-dose radiotherapy and immunotherapy resistance in tumors. J was trimmed by 2 bases and V by 3 bases; bases with no gene match: 11. Germline CDR1 and CDR2: DFQATT and SNEGSKA (reference sequence). The CDR3 is 16 amino acids. Time point in this sample: after trial treatment. Documented treatment: LDRT plus nivolumab, ipilimumab, low-dose cyclophosphamide and aspirin (RACIN trial). This clonotype has just a few counts. Both TCRalpha and TCRbeta chains were reverse transcribed with V-gene-specific primers. TCR amplification used about 18 PCR cycles, a constant-region primer and a V-primer adapter. TCRdb used MiXCR to reprocess the reads, holding one entry per CDR3 protein. The sample consists of around 60,000 distinct CDR3 sequences, 20% to 25% of them appearing once.

This chain connects TRBV20-1 to TRBJ2-7; 9 nucleotides agree with TRBD2. The specimen comprised PBMCs, sampled after low-dose radiotherapy plus immunotherapy. This receptor was identified in a male donor with prostate cancer. This chain's CDR3 is CSASRFSGRTAYEQYF. For the CDR3, the DNA is TGCAGTGCTAGCCGATTTAGCGGGAGAACCGCCTACGAGCAGTACTTC.